This TCR beta chain is from a study of CD8+CD57+ T cells in acquired aplastic anemia (dated by TCRdb to the late 2010s). For the wider study: Extracted DNA from sorted CD4+ and CD8+ cells averaged approximately 3 ug, ranging from roughly 0.19 to 27.4 ug. CD8+CD57+ expansion was defined as frequency above the mean frequency observed in healthy subjects. The research as a whole found: Approximately 31 CD8+ CDR3 sequences were found in both patients and controls but appeared to be highly expressed in patients and within the immunodominant clones of the patients. Patients and healthy controls showed no significant difference in CD8+ Simpson's diversity (P=0.060).

About this clonotype itself: Its antigen is still unknown. Given the absence of the conserved phenylalanine or tryptophan at the CDR3 end, a read error is likely.

A total of 12 residues make up the CDR3, ends included. Of the read, only the CDR3 DNA is kept; its 36 bases are in frame from base 1. Based on the germline V gene (reference sequence), the CDR1 and CDR2 sequences are LNHNV and YYDKDF. Expansion of CD8+CD57+ cells had been shown by flow cytometry in the patients chosen for sequencing. All patients had severe acquired aplastic anemia diagnosed by International Study of Aplastic Anemia and Agranulocytosis and Camitta criteria. Patients had received no therapy at the time of blood sampling. TCR repertoires of sorted CD4+ and CD8+ blood T cells from severe aplastic anemia patients and healthy subjects were deep-sequenced in the study. Patients were enrolled under clinicaltrials.gov protocols 00001620, 01623167, 00001397, 00071045, 00081523 and 00961064 in the USA. Ficoll-Paque density gradient centrifugation was used to isolate peripheral blood mononuclear cells. Before DNA extraction, CD4+ and CD8+ T cells were sorted by FACS or by magnetic beads.

Profiling of TCR beta VDJ combinations and CDR3 sequences used genomic DNA as the template. An Illumina HiSeq 2000 was used for TCR repertoire sequencing. Concerning the study's data processing: Repertoires were assessed using TRBV/TRBJ rearrangement plots, CDR3 size and DJ length profiles, and Simpson's diversity index. Whichever DNA sequence was most abundant in the deep sequencing data was defined as the immunodominant clone. CDR3 amino acid sequences were checked for sharing across subjects and were also compared against the VDJdb database and published repertoires. The public reads were reanalyzed by TCRdb: fastp trimming at Q25, MiXCR alignment, in-frame beta chains only. Rows are unified per CDR3 protein, each entry keeping the most common DNA and genes. These V and J calls derive from TCRdb rather than the authors' analysis. The sample yields 270,000 or so distinct CDR3 sequences; roughly 80% were counted once. The top ten clones comprise about 41% of the sample.

The chain joins TRBV15 to TRBJ2-3; TRBD2 is a possible D gene, resting on 5 matching bases. This clonotype originated in a human donor with aplastic anemia. Sequenced input: sorted CD4+, CD8+, or CD8+CD57+ T cells (not recorded which) from PBMCs. The CDR3 protein: CASSGESDTQYI. The DNA sequence reads TGTGCCAGCAGCGGAGAGTCAGATACGCAGTATATT.